This T cell receptor beta chain is from a study of T cell responses to AZD1222 COVID-19 vaccine. Study-wide findings and caveats: Baseline serology detected seropositivity in only six AZD1222 recipients.

V lost 7 bases and J 4 bases, leaving 14 bases between the germline ends. Germline CDR1 LNHDA, CDR2 SQIVND (reference sequence). The CDR3 totals 14 residues. Comments on this clone: Antigen specificity is unknown.

The repertoire was sequenced with immunoSEQ multiplex PCR; TCRdb's copy has only in-frame clones and lacks some. The sample carries about 110,000 clones, 88% recorded once. The chain carries TRBV19 and TRBJ1-5; possible D gene TRBD1, 6 bases. The sample in question was peripheral blood, obtained on day 0 of MenACWY control vaccination. This TCR was sampled from an adult in good health. The CDR3 sequence: CASMRGQDNQPQHF. The CDR3 DNA is TGTGCCAGTATGCGGGGACAAGATAATCAGCCCCAGCATTTT.